Each of the 23 T cell receptor beta chains below was sequenced from the same sample in a study of immune heterogeneity within non-small cell lung tumors. A multiplex PCR containing 32 V primers and 13 J primers was used to amplify TCR beta CDR3. TCRdb fed the multiplex PCR reads into MiXCR, producing one record per CDR3 protein. The data hold thousands of distinct CDR3 sequences, with approximately 25% observed a single time. Genomic DNA extracted from bulk tumor tissue served as template. A total of 600 ng was used per sample. Several far-apart biopsies were taken per primary tumor during surgery. The cohort was untreated, with newly diagnosed non-small cell lung cancer undergoing curative surgery. Input material: lung tumor tissue. These TCRs come from a man aged 60 to 69 with non-small cell lung cancer.

By proportion, this clonotype is large. This chain connects TRBV18 to TRBJ2-5, with D perhaps TRBD2 (5 bases). CDR3 size: 15 residues. V lost 2 bases, J lost 4 bases, and 14 bases lay in between. Germline V gene sequence: CDR1 KGHSH, CDR2 LQKENI. The CDR3 DNA sequence: TGTGCCAGCTCACCAGAGGAAGGAGGAGTAGAGACCCAGTACTTC. As protein: CASSPEEGGVETQYF. Full variable domain (outside the CDR3, taken from reference TRBV18 and TRBJ2-5): NAGVMQNPRHLVRRRGQEARLRCSPMKGHSHVYWYRQLPEEGLKFMVYLQKENIIDESGMPKERFSAEFPKEGPSILRIQQVVRGDSAAYFCASSPEEGGVETQYFGPGTRLLVL.

This chain connects TRBV7-2 to TRBJ1-6, with unresolved D. V was cut by 3 bases and J by 8 bases, with 11 bases left in between. The CDR3 sequence is 14 residues long. Germline V gene lookup returns CDR1 SGHTA and CDR2 FQGNSA. CDR3: CASSLGRMDSPLHF. The CDR3 nucleotides read TGTGCCAGCAGCTTGGGAAGGATGGATTCACCCCTCCACTTT.

The J gene is TRBJ2-6, the V gene TRBV30; tentative D call: TRBD2 (5 bases). CDR1 GTSNPN and CDR2 SVGIG come from the germline V gene (reference sequence). Trimming pared 0 bases from V and 4 bases from J, leaving 13 bases between. This CDR3 region has 16 residues. The CDR3 reads CAWSVGSSRGANVLTF. The CDR3 nucleotides are TGTGCCTGGAGTGTAGGGTCTAGCCGGGGGGCCAACGTCCTGACTTTC.

Worth noting for this clonotype: At one of its ends the junction is not consistent with the germline gene, which may arise from a read error. The chain is built from TRBV12-3 or TRBV12-4 and TRBJ2-7; tentatively, D is TRBD2 (6 bases). The CDR3 runs to 13 residues. The CDR3 sequence is CASSLAGGYERYF. DNA of the CDR3: TGTGCCAGCAGTTTAGCGGGAGGCTACGAGCGGTACTTC.

V is TRBV7-9 and J is TRBJ1-4; D remains unclear. The CDR3 runs 12 residues. Trimming removed 3 bases at V and 8 bases at J, with 7 bases between. The germline CDR1 and CDR2 sequences are SEHNR and FQNEAQ (reference sequence). CDR3 sequence: CASSFVEEKLFF. Written as DNA, the CDR3 is TGTGCCAGCAGCTTCGTCGAGGAAAAACTGTTTTTT.

By proportion, this clonotype is medium-sized (0.01 to 0.1%). The V call is TRBV28, the J call TRBJ2-3; D might be TRBD2 (6 bases). CDR1 is MDHEN and CDR2 is SYDVKM in the germline V gene. There are 15 residues in the CDR3. Trimming pared 5 bases from V and 4 bases from J, leaving 16 bases between. As DNA, the CDR3 is TGTGCCAGCAGTATGACTGGCGGGACCGCAGATACGCAGTATTTT. It is translated as CASSMTGGTADTQYF.

This clonotype was seen a handful of times. The chain carries TRBV24-1 and TRBJ2-5; D ambiguous. Germline-derived CDR1 and CDR2 are KGHDR and SFDVKD. The CDR3 is made up of 13 amino acids. The ends were cut back, 4 bases at V and 5 bases at J, with 10 bases in the middle. The CDR3 reads CATSDDLRETQYF. The CDR3 DNA sequence: TGTGCCACCAGTGACGACCTACGGGAGACCCAGTACTTC.

Points on this clonotype: The junction does not match germline at one end; this may be a read error. The V call is TRBV6-5, the J call TRBJ2-7; 12 bases are a match to TRBD1. The germline CDR1 and CDR2 sequences are MNHEY and SVGAGI. CDR3 size: 14 residues. CDR3 bases: TGTGCCAGCAGTTCCGGGACAGGGGGCGACGAGCAGTGCTTC. This codes for CASSSGTGGDEQCF.

This clonotype was counted only a few times. V and J are TRBV6-1 and TRBJ2-7, with 14 bases identical to TRBD2. With 3 bases clipped from V and 4 bases from J, the junction kept 8 bases outside the gene matches. The CDR3 consists of 17 residues. Germline CDR1 MNHNS, CDR2 SASEGT. The CDR3 DNA reads TGTGCCAGCAGTGAGAGACTAGCGGGAGGGCCGTCGTACGAGCAGTACTTC. It translates to CASSERLAGGPSYEQYF.

The chain combines TRBV28 with TRBJ1-2; D possibly corresponds to TRBD1 (5 bases). The ends were cut back, 6 bases at V and 4 bases at J, with 12 bases in the middle. The germline V gene encodes CDR1 MDHEN and CDR2 SYDVKM. The CDR3 covers 13 residues. The DNA of the CDR3 is TGTGCCAGCAGCATAAGGGGTTTCTATGGCTACACCTTC. Translated, it gives CASSIRGFYGYTF.

This rearrangement joins TRBV10-2 to TRBJ2-1, with 10 bases that match TRBD2. V was clipped by 1 base and J by 9 bases; unmatched bases: 3. Germline CDR1 reads WSHSY; CDR2 reads SAAADI. The CDR3 is 14 amino acids. CDR3 residues: CASSELSGRAEQFF. CDR3 coding DNA: TGCGCCAGCAGTGAGTTAAGCGGGAGGGCTGAGCAGTTCTTC.

This clonotype is classed as medium-sized. The chain employs TRBV19 and TRBJ1-1; no clear D gene. The CDR3 runs 14 residues. The V gene lost 5 bases and the J gene lost 1 base, with 11 bases spanning the gap. Germline V gene lookup returns CDR1 LNHDA and CDR2 SQIVND (reference sequence). The CDR3 bases are TGTGCCAGTAGTCCGCGACGGACGAACACTGAAGCTTTCTTT. This translates into CASSPRRTNTEAFF. The full variable domain, in which reference TRBV19 and TRBJ1-1 provide the parts outside the CDR3, is DGGITQSPKYLFRKEGQNVTLSCEQNLNHDAMYWYRQDPGQGLRLIYYSQIVNDFQKGDIAEGYSVSREKKESFPLTVTSAQKNPTAFYLCASSPRRTNTEAFFGQGTRLTVV.

This sequence joins TRBV12-3 or TRBV12-4 and TRBJ1-5, with 8 bases lining up with TRBD1. There are 14 residues in the CDR3. Trimming cost V 6 bases and J 5 bases; bases outside gene matches: 6. The CDR3 sequence is CASSRGRGDQPQHF. The CDR3 coding sequence is TGTGCCAGCAGCAGGGGGCGCGGGGATCAGCCCCAGCATTTT.

This clonotype was observed a handful of times. The chain recombines TRBV6-1 with TRBJ1-2, with D hard to call. The CDR3 consists of 16 residues. V shed 5 bases and J shed 0 bases, with 16 bases lying between them. Germline V gene data show CDR1 as MNHNS and CDR2 as SASEGT. The CDR3 region has the DNA TGTGCCAGCAGTCCGCGCGGAAGGACCGCTAACTATGGCTACACCTTC. Translating it yields CASSPRGRTANYGYTF.

The rearrangement joins TRBV5-4 to TRBJ2-1; 9 nucleotides align to TRBD2. The CDR3 has 15 residues. From germline, CDR1 is SGHNT and CDR2 YYREEE (reference sequence). Losses at the gene ends were 1 base for V and 5 bases for J; bases not matched to a gene: 4. The CDR3 nucleotides are TGTGCCAGCAGCTTGCCTAGCGGGACTCACAATGAGCAGTTCTTC. Translating gives CASSLPSGTHNEQFF.

CDR3 in amino acids: CASSRSGVLNNEQFF. CDR3 nucleotides: TGTGCCAGCAGCAGGAGCGGGGTTTTGAACAATGAGCAGTTCTTC. The chain carries TRBV27 and TRBJ2-1; the match to TRBD2 covers 7 bases. From germline, CDR1 is MNHEY and CDR2 SMNVEV (reference sequence). J was trimmed by 5 bases and V by 6 bases; bases with no gene match: 10. The CDR3 covers 15 residues.

In regard to this clonotype: An end of the junction does not agree with germline; a read error may underlie this. This chain connects TRBV15 to TRBJ2-7; D possibly corresponds to TRBD2 (5 bases). The CDR3 consists of 15 residues. Per the germline V gene, CDR1 is LNHNV and CDR2 is YYDKDF (reference sequence). The CDR3 sequence: CATSRDHGGSGEQYF. The CDR3 nucleotides are TGCGCCACCAGCAGAGATCACGGAGGTTCAGGCGAGCAGTACTTC.

Remarks on this clonotype: Sequence at one end of the junction differs from germline and may be a read error. The chain combines TRBV20-1 with TRBJ2-7; 7 nucleotides agree with TRBD1. The length of the CDR3 is 15 residues. Germline CDR1 is DFQATT and CDR2 is SNEGSKA (reference sequence). The CDR3 region has the DNA TGCAGCGCTAGAGATCGGAACAGGGGCATCTACGAGCAGTACTTC. This encodes CSARDRNRGIYEQYF.

This clonotype was seen a handful of times. The chain links TRBV20-1 to TRBJ1-6; D is perhaps TRBD1 (5 bases). The CDR3 loop spans 14 amino acids. CDR1 DFQATT and CDR2 SNEGSKA come from the germline V gene (reference sequence). The germline V and J ends were trimmed by 3 bases and 4 bases, with 10 bases remaining between them. Here the CDR3 reads CSARTGTYNSPLHF. In nucleotides, the CDR3 is TGCAGTGCTAGGACGGGGACGTATAATTCACCCCTCCACTTT.

This clonotype was observed a handful of times. This sequence joins TRBV5-8 and TRBJ1-1; the match to TRBD1 covers 7 bases. This CDR3 spans 14 amino acids. The ends lost 2 bases at V and 5 bases at J; junction bases unmatched: 6. Germline V lookup: CDR1 SGHTS, CDR2 YDEGEE. CDR3 loop: CASSLSHRGTEAFF. CDR3 nucleotides: TGTGCCAGCAGCTTATCCCACAGGGGAACTGAAGCTTTCTTT.

The rearrangement links TRBV6-2 or TRBV6-3 to TRBJ1-1; 8 positions agree with TRBD1. Germline CDR1 MNHEY, CDR2 SVGEGT. This CDR3 contains 15 residues. Losses at the gene ends were 5 bases for V and 1 base for J; bases not matched to a gene: 6. The CDR3 DNA reads as TGTGCCAGCAGTCTCATCGGGACAGGGAACACTGAAGCTTTCTTT. This codes for CASSLIGTGNTEAFF.

This chain connects TRBV11-3 to TRBJ2-1, with D hard to call. Germline values: CDR1 SGHNT, CDR2 YENEEA. Trimming stripped 3 bases from V and 7 bases from J, with 16 bases between. The CDR3 runs to 15 residues. Here the CDR3 reads CASSFSILPTNEQFF. CDR3 in DNA: TGTGCCAGCAGCTTTTCCATATTACCTACAAATGAGCAGTTCTTC.

A note on this clonotype: A much larger clone differs by one base, so this may be a read error. The chain combines TRBV20-1 with TRBJ2-7, with D maybe TRBD2 (5 bases). Germline CDR1 and CDR2: DFQATT and SNEGSKA (reference sequence). This CDR3 spans 14 amino acids. CDR3 loop: CGARTLREAYEQYF. In nucleotides, the CDR3 is TGCGGTGCTAGGACCCTACGGGAAGCTTACGAGCAGTACTTC.